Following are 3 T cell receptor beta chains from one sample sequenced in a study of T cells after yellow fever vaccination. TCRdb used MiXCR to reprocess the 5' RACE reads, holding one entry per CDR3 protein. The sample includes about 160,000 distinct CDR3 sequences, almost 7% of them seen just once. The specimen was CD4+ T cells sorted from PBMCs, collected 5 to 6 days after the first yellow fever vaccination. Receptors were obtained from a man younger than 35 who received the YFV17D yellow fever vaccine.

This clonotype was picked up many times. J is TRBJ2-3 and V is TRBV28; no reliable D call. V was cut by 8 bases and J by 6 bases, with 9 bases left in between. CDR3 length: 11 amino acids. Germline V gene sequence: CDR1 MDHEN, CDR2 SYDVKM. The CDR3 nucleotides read TGTGCCAGCGGCGATGAGGATACGCAGTATTTT. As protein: CASGDEDTQYF.

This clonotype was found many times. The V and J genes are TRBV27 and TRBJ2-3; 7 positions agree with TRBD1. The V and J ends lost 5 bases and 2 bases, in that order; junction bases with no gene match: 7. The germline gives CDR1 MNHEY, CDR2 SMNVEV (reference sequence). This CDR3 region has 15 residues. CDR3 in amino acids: CASSPRDRFTDTQYF. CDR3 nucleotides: TGTGCCAGCAGTCCCCGGGACAGATTCACAGATACGCAGTATTTT.

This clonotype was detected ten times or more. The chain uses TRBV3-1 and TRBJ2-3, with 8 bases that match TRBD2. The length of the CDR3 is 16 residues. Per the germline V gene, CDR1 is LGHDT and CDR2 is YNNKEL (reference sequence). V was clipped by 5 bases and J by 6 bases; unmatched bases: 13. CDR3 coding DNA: TGTGCCAGCAGCACTCAGCGGGGGAGCAAGGCGGATACGCAGTATTTT. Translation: CASSTQRGSKADTQYF.